The following is a TCR beta chain sequence with its context. Its antigen is currently not known. There are no base qualities to consult, and no much larger clone falls within one base. The sample originates from a study of T cell repertoires in cytomegalovirus infection (dated by TCRdb to the late 2010s). Study-wide context: Recently identified HLA-C-restricted CMV epitopes, whose presentation resists viral immunomodulation, were targeted by peptide stimulations together with well-studied HLA-B-restricted epitopes. The HLA type of each donor mattered for the analysis, because public TCR beta signatures pointed to carriage of CMV infection along with the matching HLA type.

Read against the paper, the sample's treatment or condition label means: in vitro stimulation with specific CMV peptide epitopes to enrich CMV-specific T cells. Sequencing relied on an Illumina HiSeq 1500. TCRdb trimmed public reads at Q25 via fastp, called clones via MiXCR and kept in-frame beta chains. Rows are combined by CDR3 protein, so each entry shows the most common genes and DNA. The sample table records hundreds of thousands of distinct CDR3 sequences; roughly 30% of these occur just once. The ten top clones hold 15% to 20% of the sample. CDR1 and CDR2, per the germline V gene, are SGHTA and FQGNSA. The V and J ends are trimmed by 5 bases and 1 base, leaving 14 bases between them. From the cysteine through the phenylalanine, the CDR3 covers 15 amino acids. Kept here is only the CDR3 DNA, which spans 45 bases and is read in frame from base 1. Results and caveats for the whole study, not just this receptor: In the ex vivo response, HLA-C-restricted CMV-specific TCR beta clonotypes were dominant, and in two of eight donors the single most frequent clonotype came from this HLA-C-restricted group. Carriers of CMV infection plus the relevant HLA type were discriminated by the cumulative frequency of public TCR beta family members in the study cohort and in an independent approximately 350-donor cohort.

Rearrangement joined TRBV7-2 to TRBJ1-1; tentative D gene TRBD1, with 6 bases matching. Sample: cultured PBMCs, taken from culture after CMV antigen stimulation. This TCR was sampled from a human donor in good health (CMV status not recorded). Some clones in this sample may be carry-over from other donors' samples. The nucleotide sequence is given as TGTGCCAGCAGCGCCCCCTGGACAGCGAACACTGAAGCTTTCTTT. Its amino acids are CASSAPWTANTEAFF.